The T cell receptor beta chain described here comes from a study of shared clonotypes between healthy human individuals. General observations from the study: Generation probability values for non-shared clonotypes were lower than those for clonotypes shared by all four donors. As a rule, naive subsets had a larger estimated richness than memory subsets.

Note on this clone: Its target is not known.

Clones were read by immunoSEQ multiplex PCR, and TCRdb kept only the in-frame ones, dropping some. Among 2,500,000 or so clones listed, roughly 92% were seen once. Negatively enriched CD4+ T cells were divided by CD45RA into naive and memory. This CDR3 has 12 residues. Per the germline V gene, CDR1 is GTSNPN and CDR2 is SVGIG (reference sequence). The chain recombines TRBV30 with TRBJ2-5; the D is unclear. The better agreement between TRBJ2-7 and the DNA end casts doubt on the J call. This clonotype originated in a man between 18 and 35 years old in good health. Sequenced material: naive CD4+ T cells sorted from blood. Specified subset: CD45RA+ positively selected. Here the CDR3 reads CAWSLSIYEQYF. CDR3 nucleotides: TGTGCCTGGAGTCTTTCAATCTACGAGCAGTACTTC.